This T cell receptor (beta chain) was captured by sequencing in a study of beta chain features in type 1 diabetes. Study findings and constraints: Moderate but significant shortening of TCRB CDR3s was recorded in all four CD4+ subsets from Type 1 diabetes patients.

Since all of the isolated RNA was reverse transcribed, expressed TCRB transcripts were what got sequenced. Regulatory, naive and central memory T cell samples averaged about 3.5 million reads. The method was immunoSEQ multiplex PCR; TCRdb's version includes in-frame clones alone and lacks a portion of them. In the table there are 500,000 to 800,000 clones, roughly 12% of which are singletons. The germline V gene encodes CDR1 SEHNR and CDR2 FQNEAQ (reference sequence). The length of the CDR3 is 14 residues. The V gene lost 6 bases and the J gene lost 0 bases, with 9 bases spanning the gap. This clone occurred a few times. Its antigen remains unidentified. The sample holds other DNA sequences that translate to the same CDR3.

This receptor was taken from a young man with type 1 diabetes. J is TRBJ1-5 and V is TRBV7-9; no clear D. The sample taken for sequencing was naive CD4+ T cells from blood. CDR3 nucleotides: TGTGCCAGCAGTAGACAAGATAGCAATCAGCCCCAGCATTTT. Translating gives CASSRQDSNQPQHF.